The 2 T cell receptor beta chains below were found in one sample sequenced in a study of siplizumab effects on memory and regulatory T cells. TCRdb keeps only in-frame clones here, not all; method: immunoSEQ multiplex PCR. Of some 100,000 clones in the sample, 85% to 95% were seen once. Specimen: Tregs sorted from blood. These receptor sequences come from a human donor in good health.

The V and J genes are TRBV19 and TRBJ2-7, with no clear D. Germline values: CDR1 LNHDA, CDR2 SQIVND (reference sequence). This CDR3 has 15 residues. The germline V and J ends were trimmed by 6 bases and 0 bases, with 15 bases remaining between them. The DNA for the CDR3 is TGTGCCAGTAGCGTGGGCTTTAGGGCCTCCTACGAGCAGTACTTC. Encoded protein: CASSVGFRASYEQYF.

V and J are TRBV4-2 and TRBJ2-7; D is uncertain. V gave up 0 bases and J gave up 3 bases, with 9 bases separating them. Looked up from germline, CDR1 is LGHNA and CDR2 is YNFKEQ. CDR3 size: 14 residues. The CDR3 protein is CASSQDQTGYEQYF. The CDR3 coding sequence is TGTGCCAGCAGCCAAGATCAAACTGGCTACGAGCAGTACTTC.